This record concerns one T cell receptor beta chain sequence. This entry belongs to a study of tumor T cells in aggressive B-cell lymphoma. The V gene end was trimmed by 3 bases and the J gene end by 5 bases; junction bases not matched to a gene: 9. The CDR3 totals 15 residues. Per the germline V gene, CDR1 is KGHSH and CDR2 is LQKENI. The protocol was immunoSEQ multiplex PCR, while the TCRdb copy is restricted to in-frame clones and leaves out a portion. The data contain about 2,300 clones, about 81% of them singletons. This TCR was recovered from an adult with diffuse large B cell lymphoma. The chain uses TRBV18 and TRBJ2-7, with TRBD1 identical over 8 bases. The sequencing input was tumor tissue. The CDR3 DNA follows: TGTGCCAGCTCACCGGGACAGGCAACGCTACACGAGCAGTACTTC. This gives the protein CASSPGQATLHEQYF.